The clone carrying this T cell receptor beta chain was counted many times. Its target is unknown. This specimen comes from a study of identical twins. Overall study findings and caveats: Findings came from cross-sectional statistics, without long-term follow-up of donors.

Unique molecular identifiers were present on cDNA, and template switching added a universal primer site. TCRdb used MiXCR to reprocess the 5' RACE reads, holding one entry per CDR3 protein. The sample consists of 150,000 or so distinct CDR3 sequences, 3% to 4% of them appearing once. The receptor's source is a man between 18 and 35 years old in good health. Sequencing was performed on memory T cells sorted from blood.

This CDR3 is CASSWGTGVTGELFF. Here the CDR3 DNA reads TGTGCCAGCAGCTGGGGGACAGGGGTGACCGGGGAGCTGTTTTTT. The chain links TRBV5-5 to TRBJ2-2; TRBD1 aligns across 10 bases. Trimming took 3 bases from V and 5 from J; bases not matched to a gene: 4. CDR3 length equals 15 residues. Per the germline V gene, CDR1 is SGHKS and CDR2 is YYEKEE (reference sequence).